This entry is about one T cell receptor beta chain. Its specificity is unknown. TCR beta CDR3 regions were amplified from RNA. In the first-round RT-PCR of the TCR CDR3, the HTBI primer set was used. TCRdb called the multiplex PCR reads again in MiXCR, with one record for every CDR3 protein. The sample records hundreds of thousands of distinct CDR3 sequences, about 16% being singletons. The data were taken from a study of T cells in Graves' hyperthyroidism and ophthalmopathy. About the research overall: The blood sample was taken at first diagnosis, before treatment began.

Inclusion characteristics of ophthalmopathy patients comprised a Clinical Activity Score of at least 3, a NOSPECS grade of at least 4, and duration under 3 months. There are 13 residues in the CDR3. Germline V gives CDR1 GTSNPN, CDR2 SVGIG (reference sequence). V lost 0 bases to trimming and J lost 10 bases, with 14 bases between them. Findings and limits, study-wide: Peripheral blood also featured most of the thyroid clonotypes expanded above 0.001.

Sample: blood. The source of this sequence is a woman between 40 and 50 years old with Graves' ophthalmopathy. The chain uses TRBV30 and TRBJ2-3; TRBD2 might be the D (6 bases). CDR3 in DNA: TGTGCCTGGAGTGTACGAAAGACTAGACCGCAGTATTTT. Protein sequence: CAWSVRKTRPQYF.